The entry that follows covers one TCR beta chain sequence. Its target is unknown. Original data processing: Each donor had about 90,000 to nearly 550,000 clonotypes. TCRdb processed the 5' RACE reads anew with MiXCR; each CDR3 protein has one entry. The V and J calls shown here were made by TCRdb, not taken from the authors' results. The sample records 300,000 to 400,000 distinct CDR3 sequences, approximately 30% being singletons. This entry is derived from a study of identical twins' blood T cells. Study-level findings and limits: Twins shared more top CDR3 clonotypes than unrelated donors did.

Looked up from germline, CDR1 is LNHDA and CDR2 is SQIVND (reference sequence). The V gene lost 7 bases and the J gene lost 5 bases, with 14 bases spanning the gap. This CDR3 spans 13 amino acids. All three twin pairs grew up together with likely shared infections and vaccines. The source of this sequence is a woman aged 18-50 years in good health. The rearrangement links TRBV19 to TRBJ1-1, with D maybe TRBD1 (5 bases). Sequenced sample: PBMCs. The CDR3 bases are TGTGCCAGTATAGGGACCCCCGGGACTGAAGCTTTCTTT. Translation gives CASIGTPGTEAFF.